One and the same sample provided the 20 T cell receptor beta chains below, sequenced in a study of blood T cell repertoires in COVID-19. The protocol was immunoSEQ multiplex PCR, while the TCRdb copy is restricted to in-frame clones and leaves out a portion. This sample has 150,000 to 180,000 clones, with around 85% found just once. The sample comprised peripheral blood. These receptors came from a woman aged 55-70 years with acute or convalescent COVID-19.

This clone was seen a few times. CDR3 sequence: CASSLYLGGGSYNEQFF. In DNA, the CDR3 is TGCGCCAGCAGCTTGTATTTGGGAGGGGGCTCCTACAATGAGCAGTTCTTC. The chain uses TRBV5-1 and TRBJ2-1, with TRBD2 as a possible D gene (7 bases). Trimming took off 1 base at V and 0 bases at J, with 14 bases between the two ends. Germline CDR1 and CDR2: SGHRS and YFSETQ. This CDR3 comprises 17 residues.

This clone occurred once. The chain uses TRBV6-5 and TRBJ1-3; 9 positions match TRBD1. Trimming at V came to 10 bases and at J to 2 bases, leaving 6 bases not matched to a gene. There are 14 residues in the CDR3. The germline V gene encodes CDR1 MNHEY and CDR2 SVGAGI. DNA of the CDR3: TGTGCCACCTCCCGGGACAGGGCTGGAAACACCATATATTTT. Encoded protein: CATSRDRAGNTIYF.

This clone was recorded a few times. This sequence joins TRBV28 and TRBJ1-2; D is undetermined. CDR1 is MDHEN, CDR2 SYDVKM, per germline. The CDR3 consists of 10 residues. V was shortened by 6 bases and J by 6 bases, with 5 bases between the two germline ends. CDR3 DNA sequence: TGTGCCAGCAGCGCGAATGGCTACACCTTC. This sequence encodes CASSANGYTF.

The chain links TRBV21-1 to TRBJ1-2; TRBD1 is the table's D call, not checked against the DNA. TRBV21-1 is described as a pseudogene. This CDR3 comprises 19 residues. CDR3 sequence reads: CASSKRAEGASDWNYGYTF. CDR3 sequence (DNA): TGTGCCAGCAGCAAAAGGGCGGAGGGGGCATCGGATTGGAACTATGGCTACACCTTC.

This chain joins TRBV21-1 and TRBJ1-1; the table's D call, TRBD1, has no DNA check behind it. TRBV21-1 is reported as a pseudogene. This CDR3 spans 14 amino acids. The CDR3 loop reads CASSKATGTTEAFF. For the CDR3, the DNA is TGTGCCAGCAGCAAGGCGACAGGGACCACTGAAGCTTTCTTT.

This clone came up once. V is TRBV7-2 and J is TRBJ2-7; weak D call: TRBD1 (6 bases). The V gene's germline CDR1 is SGHTA and CDR2 FQGNSA. V was cut by 5 bases and J by 4 bases, with 15 bases left in between. The CDR3 runs 14 residues. CDR3: CASSLEQGTYEQYV. The CDR3 DNA reads TGTGCCAGCAGCCTAGAACAGGGAACTTACGAGCAGTACGTC.

Here the CDR3 reads CASSPNREHNSPLHF. The CDR3 nucleotides read TGCGCCAGCAGCCCCAACAGAGAACATAATTCACCCCTCCACTTT. This chain joins TRBV5-1 and TRBJ1-6; D remains ambiguous. V was cut by 4 bases and J by 5 bases, with 13 bases left in between. The germline V gene has CDR1 SGHRS and CDR2 YFSETQ. This CDR3 has 15 residues. Variable domain in full (rest from reference TRBV5-1 and TRBJ1-6): KAGVTQTPRYLIKTRGQQVTLSCSPISGHRSVSWYQQTPGQGLQFLFEYFSETQRNKGNFPGRFSGRQFSNSRSEMNVSTLELGDSALYLCASSPNREHNSPLHFGNGTRLTVT.

The chain carries TRBV20-1 and TRBJ1-2, with a weak D call TRBD1 (5 bases). This CDR3 is 12 amino acids long. V dropped 3 bases and J dropped 7 bases, with 12 bases sitting between them. Germline values: CDR1 DFQATT, CDR2 SNEGSKA (reference sequence). In nucleotides, the CDR3 is TGCAGTGCTAGTGATGGGGCGGCTGGCTACACCTTC. Translating gives CSASDGAAGYTF.

A single count supports this clone. For the CDR3, the DNA is TGCGCCAGCAGTTTCCTGGGGCTAGAGACCCAGTACTTC. Translation: CASSFLGLETQYF. V gene TRBV10-2 combines with J gene TRBJ2-5; D might be TRBD1 (5 bases). This CDR3 region has 13 residues. The ends were cut back, 5 bases at V and 4 bases at J, with 11 bases in the middle. CDR1 and CDR2 (germline): WSHSY, SAAADI.

This chain links TRBV25-1 with TRBJ1-4, with 10 bases that match TRBD1. This CDR3 has 15 residues. With V trimmed by 4 bases and J by 8 bases, 7 bases remained unmatched. The V gene's germline CDR1 is MGHDK and CDR2 SYGVNS. The CDR3 region is CASSVPGQGSEKLFF. CDR3 nucleotide sequence: TGTGCCAGCAGTGTCCCGGGACAGGGGAGCGAAAAACTGTTTTTT.

This clone was observed once. The chain joins TRBV30 to TRBJ2-2, with a weak D call TRBD1 (5 bases). CDR1 GTSNPN and CDR2 SVGIG come from the germline V gene (reference sequence). This CDR3 region has 19 residues. Between the trimmed V and J ends, which lost 4 bases and 0 bases, there was a span of 24 bases. The CDR3 loop is CAWKTLGRVSLANTGELFF. In nucleotides, the CDR3 is TGTGCCTGGAAAACCTTGGGCAGGGTCTCCCTCGCGAACACCGGGGAGCTGTTTTTT.

The chain is built from TRBV7-9 and TRBJ2-3, with no clear D. Per the germline V gene, CDR1 is SEHNR and CDR2 is FQNEAQ (reference sequence). The CDR3 runs 13 residues. The V gene lost 5 bases and the J gene lost 4 bases, with 10 bases spanning the gap. CDR3 DNA sequence: TGTGCCAGCAGCCTATCCCAAGCAGATACGCAGTATTTT. It specifies CASSLSQADTQYF.

The chain employs TRBV19 and TRBJ1-6; D is perhaps TRBD1 (6 bases). V shed 6 bases and J shed 7 bases, with 13 bases lying between them. The V gene's germline CDR1 is LNHDA and CDR2 SQIVND (reference sequence). The CDR3 length is 14 residues. Here the CDR3 reads CASRTQGNNSPLHF. The DNA of the CDR3 is TGTGCCAGTAGAACACAGGGAAACAATTCACCCCTCCACTTT.

The CDR3 loop is CASSEAAGRNQPQHF. CDR3 coding DNA: TGTGCCAGCAGTGAAGCGGCCGGCAGGAATCAGCCCCAGCATTTT. This chain joins TRBV6-1 and TRBJ1-5; D ambiguous. There are 15 residues in the CDR3. Germline loops: CDR1 MNHNS, CDR2 SASEGT. V shed 0 bases and J shed 4 bases, with 10 bases lying between them.

This chain joins TRBV6-5 and TRBJ1-4; TRBD1 is a possible D gene (5 bases). This CDR3 has 12 amino acids. Germline V gene data show CDR1 as MNHEY and CDR2 as SVGAGI. V dropped 7 bases and J dropped 8 bases, with 11 bases sitting between them. CDR3 protein: CASTGYDEKLFF. The CDR3 DNA sequence: TGTGCCAGCACAGGGTACGACGAAAAACTGTTTTTT.

The table lists this clone with a few counts. J is TRBJ1-2 and V is TRBV28, with 7 nucleotides matching TRBD1. The V gene's germline CDR1 is MDHEN and CDR2 SYDVKM. This CDR3 region has 16 residues. V shed 3 bases and J 1 base; nucleotides not matched to a gene: 8. The CDR3 loop reads CASSFDPRGRNYGYTF. CDR3 bases: TGTGCCAGCAGTTTTGACCCTAGGGGGCGTAACTATGGCTACACCTTC.

The rearrangement uses TRBV2 and TRBJ2-3, with TRBD2 matching 8 bases. V trimming: 6 bases; J trimming: 1 base; junction bases outside the gene matches: 3. CDR3 length: 14 residues. In germline, CDR1 is SNHLY, CDR2 FYNNEI. The CDR3 DNA reads as TGTGCCAGCAGCCGAGCGGGAGGCACAGATACGCAGTATTTT. Protein sequence: CASSRAGGTDTQYF.

This clone occurred a few times. CDR3 bases: TGTGCCAGCAGTCCCTCGACAGGGGCAAAGAACTATGGCTACACCTTC. As protein: CASSPSTGAKNYGYTF. This chain joins TRBV28 and TRBJ1-2; 8 positions match TRBD1. V gave up 5 bases and J gave up 2 bases; unmatched junction bases: 10. The CDR3 loop spans 16 amino acids. Germline V gene data show CDR1 as MDHEN and CDR2 as SYDVKM.

The chain has TRBV10-3 and TRBJ2-5; 7 nucleotides line up with TRBD1. This CDR3 is 13 amino acids long. CDR1 ENHRY and CDR2 SYGVKD come from the germline V gene. Trimming took 10 bases from V and 2 from J; bases not matched to a gene: 7. CDR3 in DNA: TGTGCCACCACCGGGACAGAACAAGAGACCCAGTACTTC. Encoded protein: CATTGTEQETQYF.

The V gene is TRBV2, the J gene TRBJ2-3, with 10 positions matching TRBD2. Germline CDR1 is SNHLY and CDR2 is FYNNEI. V shed 6 bases, J shed 2 bases, and the junction held 5 bases outside the gene matches. CDR3 length equals 15 residues. The CDR3 DNA sequence: TGTGCCAGCAGAAGACTAGCGGGTCTCACAGATACGCAGTATTTT. This sequence encodes CASRRLAGLTDTQYF.